The rows below give T cell receptor beta chains drawn from one sample of a study of blood T cell repertoires in COVID-19. Sequenced by immunoSEQ multiplex PCR; TCRdb stores in-frame clones only, minus some. The sample consists of 300,000 to 400,000 clones, roughly 87% of them appearing once. Sequencing was performed on PBMCs or T cells enriched from blood (not recorded which). The source is a woman aged 25-40 years who had recovered from COVID-19. CDR3s include the opening cysteine and the closing phenylalanine or tryptophan. A D gene is named only where the DNA matches it firmly. Size tells how often a clone was seen (once, few, many) or the class of an expanded clone, and some rows leave it out.

clone_size: .
j_call: TRBJ2-1
v_call: TRBV30
d_call: TRBD2
cdr3_aa: CACTPGLAAFSYNEQFF
cdr3_nt: TGTGCCTGTACGCCGGGACTAGCGGCTTTCTCCTACAATGAGCAGTTCTTC

clone_size: .
j_call: TRBJ2-3
v_call: TRBV2
d_call: .
cdr3_aa: CASSEASGANTDTQYF
cdr3_nt: TGTGCCAGCAGTGAAGCTAGCGGAGCTAACACAGATACGCAGTATTTT

clone_size: .
j_call: TRBJ1-1
v_call: TRBV29-1
d_call: TRBD1
cdr3_aa: CSVWDRHTEAFF
cdr3_nt: TGCAGCGTGTGGGACAGACACACTGAAGCTTTCTTT

clone_size: few
j_call: TRBJ1-3
v_call: TRBV7-8
d_call: .
cdr3_aa: CASSLANRGNTIYF
cdr3_nt: TGTGCCAGCAGCTTAGCGAATCGGGGGAACACCATATATTTT

clone_size: few
j_call: TRBJ2-5
v_call: TRBV10-1
d_call: TRBD2
cdr3_aa: CARPPGTNQETQYF
cdr3_nt: TGCGCCAGACCCCCAGGGACTAACCAAGAGACCCAGTACTTC

clone_size: .
j_call: TRBJ1-2
v_call: TRBV28
d_call: .
cdr3_aa: CASSRAFYGYTF
cdr3_nt: TGTGCCAGCAGCCGAGCCTTCTATGGCTACACCTTC

clone_size: .
j_call: TRBJ2-3
v_call: TRBV6-2/TRBV6-3
d_call: .
cdr3_aa: CASSPTLGGDTQYF
cdr3_nt: TGTGCCAGCAGTCCGACACTAGGAGGGGATACGCAGTATTTT

clone_size: .
j_call: TRBJ1-6
v_call: TRBV2
d_call: TRBD1
cdr3_aa: CASSEGQPSYNSPLHF
cdr3_nt: TGTGCCAGCAGTGAGGGACAGCCCTCTTATAATTCACCCCTCCACTTT

clone_size: .
j_call: TRBJ1-6
v_call: TRBV4-1
d_call: TRBD1
cdr3_aa: CASRLGQGSSPLHF
cdr3_nt: TGCGCCAGCAGACTGGGACAGGGAAGTTCACCCCTCCACTTT

clone_size: .
j_call: TRBJ2-3
v_call: TRBV9
d_call: TRBD2
cdr3_aa: CASSVGGSGGAWGDTQYF
cdr3_nt: TGTGCCAGCAGCGTAGGAGGTAGCGGGGGGGCCTGGGGAGATACGCAGTATTTT